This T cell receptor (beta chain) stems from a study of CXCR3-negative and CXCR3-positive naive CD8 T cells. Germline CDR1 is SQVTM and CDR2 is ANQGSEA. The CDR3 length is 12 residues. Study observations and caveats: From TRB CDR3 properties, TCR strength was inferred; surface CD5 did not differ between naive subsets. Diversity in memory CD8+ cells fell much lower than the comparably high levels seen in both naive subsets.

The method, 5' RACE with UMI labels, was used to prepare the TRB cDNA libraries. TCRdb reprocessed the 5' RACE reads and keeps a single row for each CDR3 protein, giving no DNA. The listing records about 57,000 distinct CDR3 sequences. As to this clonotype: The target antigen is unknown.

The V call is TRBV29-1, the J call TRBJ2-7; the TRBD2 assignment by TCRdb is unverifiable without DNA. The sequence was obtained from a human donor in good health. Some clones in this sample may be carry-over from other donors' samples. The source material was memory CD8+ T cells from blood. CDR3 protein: CSVGGEAYEQYF.